This T cell receptor (beta chain) was documented in a study of early T cells in non-severe SARS-CoV-2 infection. Study context: Bulk RNA isolated from unsorted whole blood underwent sequencing; chains were not paired. The study's findings and limits: There was a bias toward anti-spike CD8 responses in VDJdb matching, which missed private and CD4 specificities.

Germline CDR1 is SGHAT and CDR2 is FQNNGV. Trimming took off 5 bases at V and 4 bases at J, with 18 bases between the two ends. There are 15 residues in the CDR3. In the library, individual cDNA molecules carried attached unique molecular identifiers. TCRdb passed the 5' RACE reads through MiXCR, listing each CDR3 protein once. This table holds 26,000 or so distinct CDR3 sequences, 4% to 6% found once. In this sample, this clonotype is medium-sized. Antigen unknown. Source material: whole blood. The chain couples TRBV11-2 to TRBJ2-7, with D tentatively TRBD1 (5 bases). The sequence came from an adult who was a healthcare worker with PCR-confirmed SARS-CoV-2 infection or an uninfected control (not recorded which). CDR3 nucleotides: TGTGCCAGCAGCCCCCTCCCAGGGTTCCAGTACGAGCAGTACTTC. Amino acids: CASSPLPGFQYEQYF.